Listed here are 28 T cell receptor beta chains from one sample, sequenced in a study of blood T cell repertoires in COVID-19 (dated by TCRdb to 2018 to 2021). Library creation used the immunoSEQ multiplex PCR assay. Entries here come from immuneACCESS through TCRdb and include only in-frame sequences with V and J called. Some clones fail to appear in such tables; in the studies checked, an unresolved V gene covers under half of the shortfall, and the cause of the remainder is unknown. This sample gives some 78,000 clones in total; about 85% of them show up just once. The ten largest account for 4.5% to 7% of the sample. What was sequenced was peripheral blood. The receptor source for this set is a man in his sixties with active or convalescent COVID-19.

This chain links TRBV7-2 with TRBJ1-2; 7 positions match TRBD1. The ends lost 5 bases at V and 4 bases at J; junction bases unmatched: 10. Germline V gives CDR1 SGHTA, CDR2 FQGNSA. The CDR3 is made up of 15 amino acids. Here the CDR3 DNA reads TGTGCCAGCAGCGTTCGACAGGGTGCGGGCTATGGCTACACCTTC. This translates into CASSVRQGAGYGYTF.

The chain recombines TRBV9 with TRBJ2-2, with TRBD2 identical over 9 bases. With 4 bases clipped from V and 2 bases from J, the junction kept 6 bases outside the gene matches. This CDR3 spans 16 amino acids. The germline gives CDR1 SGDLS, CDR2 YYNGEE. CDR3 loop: CASSLGTSSNTGELFF. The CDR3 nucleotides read TGTGCCAGCAGCCTGGGGACTAGCTCCAACACCGGGGAGCTGTTTTTT. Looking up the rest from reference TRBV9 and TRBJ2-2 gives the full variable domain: DSGVTQTPKHLITATGQRVTLRCSPRSGDLSVYWYQQSLDQGLQFLIQYYNGEERAKGNILERFSAQQFPDLHSELNLSSLELGDSALYFCASSLGTSSNTGELFFGEGSRLTVL.

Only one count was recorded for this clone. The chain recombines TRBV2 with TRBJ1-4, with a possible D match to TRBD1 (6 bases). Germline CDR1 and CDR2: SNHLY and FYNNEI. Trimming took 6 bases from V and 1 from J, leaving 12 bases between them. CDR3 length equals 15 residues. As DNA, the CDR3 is TGTGCCAGCAGCGCGGCAGGGGTAACTAATGAAAAACTGTTTTTT. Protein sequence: CASSAAGVTNEKLFF.

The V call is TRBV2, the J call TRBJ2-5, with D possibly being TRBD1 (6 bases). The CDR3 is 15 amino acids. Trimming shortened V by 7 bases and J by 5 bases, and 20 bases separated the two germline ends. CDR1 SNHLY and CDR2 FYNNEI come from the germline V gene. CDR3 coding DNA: TGTGCCAGCAATCAAGAACTGGGGGCGAGGGAGACCCAGTACTTC. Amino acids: CASNQELGARETQYF.

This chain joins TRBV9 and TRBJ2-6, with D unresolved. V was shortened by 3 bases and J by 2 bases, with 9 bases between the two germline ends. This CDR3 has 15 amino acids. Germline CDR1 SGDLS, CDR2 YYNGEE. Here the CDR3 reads CASSGGPAGANVLTF. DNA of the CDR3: TGTGCCAGCAGCGGAGGCCCGGCTGGGGCCAACGTCCTGACTTTC.

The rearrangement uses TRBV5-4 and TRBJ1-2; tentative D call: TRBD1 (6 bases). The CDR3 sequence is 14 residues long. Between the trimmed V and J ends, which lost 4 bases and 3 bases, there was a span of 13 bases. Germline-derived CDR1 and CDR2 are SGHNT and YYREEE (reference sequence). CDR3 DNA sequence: TGTGCCAGCAGCCCTCGGACAGACTACTATGGCTACACCTTC. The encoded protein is CASSPRTDYYGYTF.

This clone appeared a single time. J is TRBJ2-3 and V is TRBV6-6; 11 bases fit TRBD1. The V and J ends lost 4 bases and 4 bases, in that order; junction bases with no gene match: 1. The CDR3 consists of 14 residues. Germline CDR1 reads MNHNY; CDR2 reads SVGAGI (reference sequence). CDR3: CASSWGQGADTQYF. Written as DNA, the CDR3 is TGTGCCAGCAGTTGGGGACAGGGGGCAGATACGCAGTATTTT.

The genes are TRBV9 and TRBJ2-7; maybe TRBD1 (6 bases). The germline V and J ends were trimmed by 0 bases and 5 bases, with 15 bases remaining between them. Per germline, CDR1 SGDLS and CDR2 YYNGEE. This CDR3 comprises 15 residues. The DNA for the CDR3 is TGTGCCAGCAGCGTAGCCCCCACGACAGGCCACGAGCAGTACTTC. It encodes CASSVAPTTGHEQYF.

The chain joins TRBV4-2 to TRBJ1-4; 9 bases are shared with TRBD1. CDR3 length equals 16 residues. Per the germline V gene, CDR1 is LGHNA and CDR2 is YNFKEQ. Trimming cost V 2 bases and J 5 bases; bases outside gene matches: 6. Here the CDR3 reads CASSQLNGQGNEKLFF. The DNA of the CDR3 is TGTGCCAGCAGCCAACTGAATGGACAGGGGAATGAAAAACTGTTTTTT.

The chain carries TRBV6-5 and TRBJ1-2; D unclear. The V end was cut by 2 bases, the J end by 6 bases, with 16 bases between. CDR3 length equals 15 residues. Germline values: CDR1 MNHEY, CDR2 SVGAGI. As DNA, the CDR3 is TGTGCCAGCAGTTACCGGCGGGCGGAGGGTGATGGCTACACCTTC. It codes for CASSYRRAEGDGYTF.

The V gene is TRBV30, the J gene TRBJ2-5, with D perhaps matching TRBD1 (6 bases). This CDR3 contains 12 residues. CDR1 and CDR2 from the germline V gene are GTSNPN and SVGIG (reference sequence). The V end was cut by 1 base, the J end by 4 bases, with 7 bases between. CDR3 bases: TGTGCCTGGAGTGAAGGGGGAGAGACCCAGTACTTC. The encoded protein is CAWSEGGETQYF.

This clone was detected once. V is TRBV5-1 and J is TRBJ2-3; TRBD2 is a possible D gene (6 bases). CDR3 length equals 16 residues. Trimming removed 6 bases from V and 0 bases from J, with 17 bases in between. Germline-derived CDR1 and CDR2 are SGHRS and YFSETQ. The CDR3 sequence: CASIPAGGVSTDTQYF. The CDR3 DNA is TGCGCCAGCATCCCCGCAGGAGGGGTTAGCACAGATACGCAGTATTTT.

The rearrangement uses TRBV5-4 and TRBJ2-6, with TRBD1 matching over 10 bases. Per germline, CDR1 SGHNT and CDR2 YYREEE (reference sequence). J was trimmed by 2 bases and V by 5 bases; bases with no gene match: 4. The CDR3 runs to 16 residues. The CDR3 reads CASRGDRGAGANVLTF. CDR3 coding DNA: TGTGCCAGCAGGGGGGACAGGGGTGCTGGGGCCAACGTCCTGACTTTC.

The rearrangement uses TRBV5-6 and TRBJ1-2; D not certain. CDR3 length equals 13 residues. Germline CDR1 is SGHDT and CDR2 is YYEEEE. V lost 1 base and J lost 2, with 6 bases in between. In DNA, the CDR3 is TGTGCCAGCAGCTTGCCAGAAAACTATGGCTACACCTTC. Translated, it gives CASSLPENYGYTF.

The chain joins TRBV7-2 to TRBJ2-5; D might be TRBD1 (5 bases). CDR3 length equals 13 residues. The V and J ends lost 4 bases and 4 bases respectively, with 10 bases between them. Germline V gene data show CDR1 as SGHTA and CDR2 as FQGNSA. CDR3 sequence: CASSWGLGETQYF. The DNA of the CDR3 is TGTGCCAGCAGCTGGGGCCTAGGAGAGACCCAGTACTTC.

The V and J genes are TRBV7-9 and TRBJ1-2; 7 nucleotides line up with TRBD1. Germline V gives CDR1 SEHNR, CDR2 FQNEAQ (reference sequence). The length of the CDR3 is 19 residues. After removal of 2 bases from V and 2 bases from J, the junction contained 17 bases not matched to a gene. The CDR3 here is CASSLLSIQNRGGNYGYTF. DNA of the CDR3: TGTGCCAGCAGCTTACTCAGCATACAAAACAGGGGCGGAAACTATGGCTACACCTTC.

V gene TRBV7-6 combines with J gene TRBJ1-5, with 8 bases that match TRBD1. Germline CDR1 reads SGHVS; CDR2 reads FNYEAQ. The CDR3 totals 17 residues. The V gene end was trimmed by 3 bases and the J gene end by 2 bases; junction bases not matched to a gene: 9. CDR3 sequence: CASSLGSQGAGNQPQHF. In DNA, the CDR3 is TGTGCCAGCAGCTTGGGATCCCAGGGGGCTGGCAATCAGCCCCAGCATTTT.

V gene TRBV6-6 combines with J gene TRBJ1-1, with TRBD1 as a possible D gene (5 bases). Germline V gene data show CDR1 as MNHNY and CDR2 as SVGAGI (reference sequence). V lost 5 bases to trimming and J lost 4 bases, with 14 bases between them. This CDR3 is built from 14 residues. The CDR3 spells CASSDQGIGTEAFF. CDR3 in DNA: TGTGCCAGCAGTGACCAGGGTATTGGCACTGAAGCTTTCTTT.

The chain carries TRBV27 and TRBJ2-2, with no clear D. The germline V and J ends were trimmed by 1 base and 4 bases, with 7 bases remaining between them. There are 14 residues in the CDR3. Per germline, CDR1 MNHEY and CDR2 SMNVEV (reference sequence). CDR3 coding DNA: TGTGCCAGCAGTTTATTCGTCGGCACCGGGGAGCTGTTTTTT. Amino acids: CASSLFVGTGELFF.

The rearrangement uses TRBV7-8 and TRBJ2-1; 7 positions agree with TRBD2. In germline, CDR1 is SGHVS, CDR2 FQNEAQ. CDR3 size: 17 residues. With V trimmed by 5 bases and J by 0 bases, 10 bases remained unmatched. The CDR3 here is CASSPSASGVSYNEQFF. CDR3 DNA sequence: TGTGCCAGCAGCCCCAGCGCGAGCGGGGTCTCCTACAATGAGCAGTTCTTC. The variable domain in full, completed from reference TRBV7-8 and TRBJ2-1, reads GAGVSQSPRYKVAKRGQDVALRCDPISGHVSLFWYQQALGQGPEFLTYFQNEAQLDKSGLPSDRFFAERPEGSVSTLKIQRTQQEDSAVYLCASSPSASGVSYNEQFFGPGTRLTVL.

Here the CDR3 reads CSVERQARTEAFF. CDR3 bases: TGCAGCGTTGAACGCCAGGCGCGCACTGAAGCTTTCTTT. The genes are TRBV29-1 and TRBJ1-1; D gene uncertain. V was cut by 2 bases and J by 4 bases, with 11 bases left in between. Per the germline V gene, CDR1 is SQVTM and CDR2 is ANQGSEA. The CDR3 loop spans 13 amino acids. Variable domain in full (rest from reference TRBV29-1 and TRBJ1-1): SAVISQKPSRDICQRGTSLTIQCQVDSQVTMMFWYRQQPGQSLTLIATANQGSEATYESGFVIDKFPISRPNLTFSTLTVSNMSPEDSSIYLCSVERQARTEAFFGQGTRLTVV.

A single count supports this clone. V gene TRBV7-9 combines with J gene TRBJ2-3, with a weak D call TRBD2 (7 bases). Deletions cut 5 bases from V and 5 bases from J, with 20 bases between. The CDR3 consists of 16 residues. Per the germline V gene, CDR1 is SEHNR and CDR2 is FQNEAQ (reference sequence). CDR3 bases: TGTGCCAGCAGCCCCCACCGGTGGGGGGGCGTAGATACGCAGTATTTT. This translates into CASSPHRWGGVDTQYF.

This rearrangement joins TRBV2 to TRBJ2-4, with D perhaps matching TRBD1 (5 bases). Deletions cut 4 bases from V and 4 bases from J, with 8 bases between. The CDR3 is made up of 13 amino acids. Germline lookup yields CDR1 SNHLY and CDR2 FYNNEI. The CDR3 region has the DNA TGTGCCAGCAGTGTACAGGTGAAAAACATTCAGTACTTC. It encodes CASSVQVKNIQYF.

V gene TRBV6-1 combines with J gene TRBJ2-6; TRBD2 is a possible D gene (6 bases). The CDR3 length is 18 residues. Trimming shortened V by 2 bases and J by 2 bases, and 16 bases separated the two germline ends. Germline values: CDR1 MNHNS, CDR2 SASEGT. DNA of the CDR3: TGTGCCAGCAGTGAAACATGGGGGGTCCTCCCTGGGGCCAACGTCCTGACTTTC. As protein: CASSETWGVLPGANVLTF.

In DNA, the CDR3 is TGCGCCAGCAGCCAAGACAGGGAAGTGACTGAAGCTTTCTTT. Its translation: CASSQDREVTEAFF. V gene TRBV4-3 combines with J gene TRBJ1-1; D is perhaps TRBD1 (5 bases). V lost 0 bases, J lost 5 bases, and 10 bases lay in between. CDR1 and CDR2 from the germline V gene are LGHNA and YSLEER. The CDR3 has 14 amino acids.

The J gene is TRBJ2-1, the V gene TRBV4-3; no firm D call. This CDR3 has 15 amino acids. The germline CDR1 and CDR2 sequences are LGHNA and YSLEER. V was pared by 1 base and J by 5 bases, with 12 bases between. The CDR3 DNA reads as TGCGCCAGCAGCCAAGTAGAGTACAGAGACAATGAGCAGTTCTTC. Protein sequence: CASSQVEYRDNEQFF.

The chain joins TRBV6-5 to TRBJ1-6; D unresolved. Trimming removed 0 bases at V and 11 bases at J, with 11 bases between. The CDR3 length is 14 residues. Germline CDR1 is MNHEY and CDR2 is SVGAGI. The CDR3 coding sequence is TGTGCCAGCAGTTACTCGAAAACAATCCCACCCCTCCACTTT. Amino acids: CASSYSKTIPPLHF.

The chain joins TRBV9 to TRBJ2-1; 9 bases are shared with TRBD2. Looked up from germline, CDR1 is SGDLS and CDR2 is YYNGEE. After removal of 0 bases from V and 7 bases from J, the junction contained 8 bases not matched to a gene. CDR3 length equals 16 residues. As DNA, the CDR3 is TGTGCCAGCAGCGTAGCTAGGCGGGGGGGGAGAAATGAGCAGTTCTTC. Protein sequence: CASSVARRGGRNEQFF.